This T cell receptor (beta chain) was identified during a study of T cells after yellow fever vaccination. Synthesis of TCR cDNA relied on 5'RACE template switching, which attached a universal primer site and UMIs. MiXCR, run by TCRdb on the 5' RACE reads, gives a single entry per CDR3 protein. The table includes under 150,000 distinct CDR3 sequences, nearly 15% detected once. Trimming cost V 2 bases and J 7 bases, with 15 bases left between them. From germline, CDR1 is LNHDA and CDR2 SQIVND (reference sequence). The CDR3 extends over 14 amino acids. This clonotype was sampled from a man younger than 30 who received the YFV17D yellow fever vaccine. The chain has TRBV19 and TRBJ2-7; the D gene could be TRBD1 or TRBD2 (5 bases each). The starting material was CD8+ T cells sorted from PBMCs, obtained 5 days after the yellow fever booster vaccination. The CDR3 sequence: CASSISLGPREQYF. The CDR3 nucleotides are TGTGCCAGTAGTATATCCCTGGGACCGAGAGAGCAGTACTTC.